This T cell receptor (beta chain) was recorded in a study of post-analysis software for immune sequencing data. Study-level findings and limits: Controls significantly exceeded multiple sclerosis patients in normalized Chao1 diversity. There were roughly 5 TRBV segments more frequent in patients than controls, and TRBV5-6, TRBV5-1 and TRBV20-1 were among them. Same-batch preparations were strongly co-clustered by F measure.

The CDR3 is 16 amino acids. The germline gives CDR1 SGHRS, CDR2 YFSETQ. The trim removed 1 base at V and 4 bases at J, leaving 8 bases unmatched. cDNA libraries for TCR beta contained unique molecular identifiers. T cells numbering about 0.85 to 11 million gave rise to a few hundred thousand cDNA molecules. TCRdb redid the calling of the PCR reads with MiXCR, one entry per CDR3 protein. The table shows a few hundred thousand distinct CDR3 sequences, with 39% occurring only once. Points on this clonotype: Antigen unknown.

The rearrangement joins TRBV5-1 to TRBJ1-1, with TRBD1 matching 9 bases. Sequenced sample: blood. The receptor's source is a girl under 10 years old with multiple sclerosis. DNA for the CDR3: TGCGCCAGCAGCTTGAGGACAGGGGTTTTCGGCACTGAAGCTTTCTTT. Its translation: CASSLRTGVFGTEAFF.